The rows below give T cell receptor beta chains drawn from one sample of a study of T cell repertoires and HLA-DP antigens. The protocol was immunoSEQ multiplex PCR, while the TCRdb copy is restricted to in-frame clones and leaves out a portion. This table has around 100,000 clones, 85% to 95% appearing once. Antigen specificity for these receptors is unknown. The sequenced sample was CD4+ T cells from PBMCs. These receptors were collected from a woman between 18 and 29 years old in good health and CMV-seronegative. CDR3s include the opening cysteine and the closing phenylalanine or tryptophan. Each record gives: J gene, D gene, V gene, clone size, CDR3 protein, CDR3 DNA. D genes are given only for firm matches. Clone sizes are given selectively: once, few, many, or a class where the clone is expanded.

J gene: TRBJ1-2
D gene: TRBD1
V gene: TRBV7-9
clone size: .
CDR3 protein: CASSLAGTEHAYGYTF
CDR3 DNA: TGTGCCAGCAGCTTAGCCGGGACAGAGCATGCCTATGGCTACACCTTC

J gene: TRBJ2-2
D gene: TRBD1
V gene: TRBV5-1
clone size: .
CDR3 protein: CASSLDPGQLNTGELFF
CDR3 DNA: TGCGCCAGCAGCTTGGACCCGGGACAGCTGAACACCGGGGAGCTGTTTTTT

J gene: TRBJ1-5
D gene: .
V gene: TRBV28
clone size: .
CDR3 protein: CASSVQGWYSNQPQHF
CDR3 DNA: TGTGCCAGCAGTGTTCAGGGATGGTATAGCAATCAGCCCCAGCATTTT

J gene: TRBJ2-3
D gene: .
V gene: TRBV5-1
clone size: .
CDR3 protein: CASSQLRTTDTQYF
CDR3 DNA: TGCGCCAGCAGCCAGCTCCGGACGACAGATACGCAGTATTTT

J gene: TRBJ2-7
D gene: TRBD2
V gene: TRBV5-6
clone size: .
CDR3 protein: CASSATGTSGRLEQYF
CDR3 DNA: TGTGCCAGCAGCGCAACCGGGACTAGCGGGAGGCTCGAGCAGTACTTC

J gene: TRBJ2-2
D gene: .
V gene: TRBV5-1
clone size: .
CDR3 protein: CASSRSGELFF
CDR3 DNA: TGCGCCAGCAGCCGATCCGGGGAGCTGTTTTTT

J gene: TRBJ2-2
D gene: TRBD1
V gene: TRBV11-3
clone size: .
CDR3 protein: CASSRDRGLGGELFF
CDR3 DNA: TGTGCCAGCAGCCGGGACAGGGGACTTGGCGGGGAGCTGTTTTTT

J gene: TRBJ2-5
D gene: TRBD2
V gene: TRBV7-2
clone size: .
CDR3 protein: CASSSSSGGQETQYF
CDR3 DNA: TGTGCCAGCAGCTCCTCTAGCGGGGGGCAAGAGACCCAGTACTTC

J gene: TRBJ2-7
D gene: TRBD1
V gene: TRBV19
clone size: .
CDR3 protein: CASSIVGQGAYEQYF
CDR3 DNA: TGTGCCAGTAGTATAGTGGGACAGGGGGCCTACGAGCAGTACTTC

J gene: TRBJ2-3
D gene: .
V gene: TRBV5-1
clone size: .
CDR3 protein: CASSLGRGDTQYF
CDR3 DNA: TGCGCCAGCAGCTTGGGGAGGGGAGATACGCAGTATTTT

J gene: TRBJ2-1
D gene: TRBD2
V gene: TRBV11-3
clone size: .
CDR3 protein: CASSIGQGGLAGVHEQFF
CDR3 DNA: TGTGCCAGCAGCATTGGACAAGGAGGACTAGCGGGAGTCCATGAGCAGTTCTTC

J gene: TRBJ1-1
D gene: .
V gene: TRBV4-2
clone size: .
CDR3 protein: CASSQVGGNTEAFF
CDR3 DNA: TGTGCCAGCAGCCAAGTAGGGGGGAACACTGAAGCTTTCTTT

J gene: TRBJ2-7
D gene: TRBD1
V gene: TRBV15
clone size: once
CDR3 protein: CATSSGGTGNEQYF
CDR3 DNA: TGTGCCACCAGCAGCGGAGGGACAGGGAACGAGCAGTACTTC

J gene: TRBJ1-4
D gene: .
V gene: TRBV2
clone size: once
CDR3 protein: CASSTQGVREKLFF
CDR3 DNA: TGTGCCAGCAGCACACAGGGTGTTCGTGAAAAACTGTTTTTT

J gene: TRBJ2-1
D gene: .
V gene: TRBV7-6
clone size: once
CDR3 protein: CASSILQTDEQFF
CDR3 DNA: TGTGCCAGCAGCATCCTCCAGACGGATGAGCAGTTCTTC

J gene: TRBJ2-7
D gene: .
V gene: TRBV18
clone size: once
CDR3 protein: CASSPRGGGYEQYF
CDR3 DNA: TGTGCCAGCTCACCACGGGGGGGCGGATACGAGCAGTACTTC

J gene: TRBJ1-1
D gene: .
V gene: TRBV7-2
clone size: .
CDR3 protein: CASSLKGLNTEAFF
CDR3 DNA: TGTGCCAGCAGCTTAAAGGGATTGAACACTGAAGCTTTCTTT

J gene: TRBJ2-3
D gene: TRBD2
V gene: TRBV4-2
clone size: .
CDR3 protein: CASSQDITSGGANTQYF
CDR3 DNA: TGTGCCAGCAGCCAAGATATCACTAGCGGGGGGGCGAATACGCAGTATTTT

J gene: TRBJ1-2
D gene: .
V gene: TRBV7-2
clone size: few
CDR3 protein: CASSLSTGLGGYTF
CDR3 DNA: TGTGCCAGCAGCTTATCGACAGGCCTAGGAGGCTACACCTTC

J gene: TRBJ1-2
D gene: .
V gene: TRBV6-5
clone size: .
CDR3 protein: CASSYGLGYGYTF
CDR3 DNA: TGTGCCAGCAGTTACGGCCTGGGCTATGGCTACACCTTC

J gene: TRBJ2-4
D gene: .
V gene: TRBV28
clone size: .
CDR3 protein: CASSYTLGRNIQYF
CDR3 DNA: TGTGCCAGCAGTTACACCCTCGGTAGGAACATTCAGTACTTC

J gene: TRBJ2-7
D gene: TRBD2
V gene: TRBV5-6
clone size: few
CDR3 protein: CASSFSGRSYEQYF
CDR3 DNA: TGTGCCAGCAGCTTTAGCGGGAGATCCTACGAGCAGTACTTC

J gene: TRBJ1-2
D gene: .
V gene: TRBV28
clone size: .
CDR3 protein: CASSVPDNLSYGYTF
CDR3 DNA: TGTGCCAGCAGTGTACCGGACAATCTAAGCTATGGCTACACCTTC

J gene: TRBJ2-3
D gene: .
V gene: TRBV5-1
clone size: once
CDR3 protein: CASSLSGVLSTDTQYF
CDR3 DNA: TGCGCCAGCAGCCTTAGCGGAGTGCTAAGCACAGATACGCAGTATTTT

J gene: TRBJ2-5
D gene: TRBD1
V gene: TRBV4-1
clone size: .
CDR3 protein: CASSQGDRGRETQYF
CDR3 DNA: TGCGCCAGCAGCCAAGGTGACAGGGGGCGAGAGACCCAGTACTTC

J gene: TRBJ1-6
D gene: .
V gene: TRBV6-1
clone size: .
CDR3 protein: CASNGAGHSPLHF
CDR3 DNA: TGTGCCAGCAACGGGGCGGGTCATTCACCCCTCCACTTT

J gene: TRBJ2-2
D gene: .
V gene: TRBV27
clone size: .
CDR3 protein: CASSFPAGELFF
CDR3 DNA: TGTGCCAGCAGTTTCCCGGCCGGGGAGCTGTTTTTT

J gene: TRBJ1-2
D gene: TRBD1
V gene: TRBV28
clone size: .
CDR3 protein: CASRETGTGSLVYTF
CDR3 DNA: TGTGCCAGCAGGGAGACCGGGACAGGGTCGTTGGTTTACACCTTC

J gene: TRBJ2-5
D gene: .
V gene: TRBV6-5
clone size: once
CDR3 protein: CASSYARTPAVETQYF
CDR3 DNA: TGTGCCAGCAGTTACGCGCGGACCCCGGCGGTGGAGACCCAGTACTTC

J gene: TRBJ1-4
D gene: .
V gene: TRBV21-1
clone size: .
CDR3 protein: CASSFRGVPVEEKLFF
CDR3 DNA: TGTGCCAGCAGCTTTCGAGGTGTACCTGTTGAGGAAAAACTGTTTTTT

J gene: TRBJ1-6
D gene: .
V gene: TRBV6-1
clone size: .
CDR3 protein: CASSELGQANSPLHF
CDR3 DNA: TGTGCCAGCAGTGAACTCGGACAAGCTAATTCACCCCTCCACTTT

J gene: TRBJ2-5
D gene: .
V gene: TRBV2
clone size: .
CDR3 protein: CASSERGTLQETQYF
CDR3 DNA: TGTGCCAGCAGTGAACGTGGGACACTACAAGAGACCCAGTACTTC

J gene: TRBJ1-1
D gene: .
V gene: TRBV28
clone size: few
CDR3 protein: CASSVWTAFVNTEAFF
CDR3 DNA: TGTGCCAGCAGTGTTTGGACAGCTTTTGTAAACACTGAAGCTTTCTTT

J gene: TRBJ1-2
D gene: .
V gene: TRBV6-5
clone size: .
CDR3 protein: CASSYGQRVYGYTF
CDR3 DNA: TGTGCCAGCAGTTACGGACAGCGGGTCTATGGCTACACCTTC

J gene: TRBJ2-3
D gene: TRBD1
V gene: TRBV15
clone size: .
CDR3 protein: CATDSGGRDDTQYF
CDR3 DNA: TGTGCCACCGACTCAGGGGGACGCGACGATACGCAGTATTTT

J gene: TRBJ1-3
D gene: .
V gene: TRBV2
clone size: .
CDR3 protein: CASMGHGNTIYF
CDR3 DNA: TGTGCCAGCATGGGACACGGAAACACCATATATTTT

J gene: TRBJ1-6
D gene: .
V gene: TRBV28
clone size: .
CDR3 protein: CASTLRTYSPLHF
CDR3 DNA: TGTGCCAGCACCTTAAGGACCTATTCACCCCTCCACTTT

J gene: TRBJ1-4
D gene: .
V gene: TRBV28
clone size: .
CDR3 protein: CASSEVGAANEKLFF
CDR3 DNA: TGTGCCAGCAGTGAGGTGGGGGCTGCTAATGAAAAACTGTTTTTT

J gene: TRBJ2-5
D gene: TRBD1
V gene: TRBV29-1
clone size: .
CDR3 protein: CSADRGGETQYF
CDR3 DNA: TGCAGCGCCGACAGGGGGGGAGAGACCCAGTACTTC

J gene: TRBJ2-7
D gene: TRBD2
V gene: TRBV10-3
clone size: .
CDR3 protein: CAISEFLAGERSYEQYF
CDR3 DNA: TGTGCCATCAGTGAGTTTCTAGCGGGAGAGAGGTCCTACGAGCAGTACTTC

J gene: TRBJ2-1
D gene: TRBD2
V gene: TRBV19
clone size: .
CDR3 protein: CASSTPLAGDRNEQFF
CDR3 DNA: TGTGCCAGTAGTACCCCCCTAGCGGGGGACCGCAATGAGCAGTTCTTC

J gene: TRBJ2-5
D gene: .
V gene: TRBV7-2
clone size: .
CDR3 protein: CASSSNGGLARETQYF
CDR3 DNA: TGTGCCAGCAGCTCAAACGGGGGCCTAGCGCGCGAGACCCAGTACTTC

J gene: TRBJ1-1
D gene: TRBD1
V gene: TRBV5-1
clone size: .
CDR3 protein: CASSSPDRVGAEAFF
CDR3 DNA: TGCGCCAGCAGCTCTCCCGACAGGGTCGGAGCTGAAGCTTTCTTT